Listed below are T cell receptor beta chains from one sample, sequenced in a study of T-cell memory formation after mild COVID-19. TCRdb redid the calling of the 5' RACE reads with MiXCR, one entry per CDR3 protein. In the table there are around 4,400 distinct CDR3 sequences, under 25% of which are singletons. The material sequenced was PBMCs or a T cell subset sorted from them (not recorded which). Every receptor here comes from an adult who had mild COVID-19 (a few samples of this study predate the infection). Cell type and time point are not known. Both conserved end residues are part of each CDR3. A D gene is named only where the DNA matches it firmly. The size field is filled for only some rows; it gives once, few, many or a size class.

>medium-sized|TRBJ2-5|TRBV12-3/TRBV12-4|TRBD2
TGTGCCAGCAGTCTGTCAACGGGACTAGATGGGAGGGAGACCCAGTACTTC
CASSLSTGLDGRETQYF
>medium-sized|TRBJ2-1|TRBV20-1|-
TGCAGTGCTAGAGGCCTGGACTGGGGGAATGAGCAGTTCTTC
CSARGLDWGNEQFF
>medium-sized|TRBJ2-1|TRBV5-1|-
TGCGCCAGCAGCTTCGGGGGGCCCTCCGCCTACAATGAGCAGTTCTTC
CASSFGGPSAYNEQFF
>many|TRBJ1-1|TRBV4-3|-
TGCGCCAGCAGCCAAGATGTGTACGGCAGGGGCACTGAAGCTTTCTTT
CASSQDVYGRGTEAFF
>-|TRBJ2-1|TRBV15|-
TGTGCCACCAGCAGAGCGGTTCTAGAGCTGCTCAACAATGAGCAGTTCTTC
CATSRAVLELLNNEQFF
>medium-sized|TRBJ1-2|TRBV12-3/TRBV12-4|-
TGTGCCAGCAGTTTAGGTCTGGTCTGGGGCTACACCTTC
CASSLGLVWGYTF
>-|TRBJ2-1|TRBV9|TRBD2
TGTGCCAGCAGCGTAGGGCTAGCGGGAGGGAGCTCCTACAATGAGCAGTTCTTC
CASSVGLAGGSSYNEQFF
>medium-sized|TRBJ2-6|TRBV5-1|-
TGCGCCAGCAGGTACACGGGGGCACCCTCGGGGGCCAACGTCCTGACTTTC
CASRYTGAPSGANVLTF
>-|TRBJ1-6|TRBV7-9|-
TGTGCCAGCAGCTTTGGAGGGGAGGGAAATTCACCCCTCCACTTT
CASSFGGEGNSPLHF
>medium-sized|TRBJ1-5|TRBV7-2|-
TGTGCCAGCAGCTCGCCTCGGACAGAACATCAGCCCCAGCATTTT
CASSSPRTEHQPQHF
>few|TRBJ1-1|TRBV7-2|-
TGTGCCAGCAGCTTACTACCGGGGAACACTGAAGCTTTCTTT
CASSLLPGNTEAFF
>many|TRBJ1-2|TRBV3-1|-
TGTGCCAGCAGCCCGCCGGGCCTCGGCTACACCTTC
CASSPPGLGYTF
>medium-sized|TRBJ2-7|TRBV6-2/TRBV6-3|-
TGTGCCAGCAGTTACGTACAAGACGAGCAGTACTTC
CASSYVQDEQYF
>medium-sized|TRBJ2-1|TRBV11-3|TRBD2
TGTGCCAGCAGCTTAGGCGGGGGGGCCTTAGGTGAGCAGTTCTTC
CASSLGGGALGEQFF
>medium-sized|TRBJ2-5|TRBV2|-
TGTGCCAGCAGTGATTTGGGTGAGATGACCCAGTACTTC
CASSDLGEMTQYF
>medium-sized|TRBJ2-2|TRBV11-2|TRBD1
TGTGCCAGCAAGTTAGGACAGGGGATCGGGGAGCTGTTTTTT
CASKLGQGIGELFF
>many|TRBJ2-5|TRBV18|-
TGTGCCAGCTCACCAGCAGGTTCGGAGACCCAGTACTTC
CASSPAGSETQYF
>many|TRBJ1-2|TRBV24-1|TRBD1
TGTGCCACCGGCCCCCGTCGCAACCTATGGGACAGGGGATCCCCCTATGGCTACACCTTC
CATGPRRNLWDRGSPYGYTF
>medium-sized|TRBJ2-1|TRBV28|-
TGTGCCAGCAGTTTCAGACCCTATAACAATGAGCAGTTCTTC
CASSFRPYNNEQFF
>many|TRBJ2-2|TRBV5-5|TRBD1
TGTGCCAGCAGCGCCGGACAGGGAGCGAGCACCGGGGAGCTGTTTTTT
CASSAGQGASTGELFF
>-|TRBJ2-7|TRBV7-9|-
TGTGCCAGCAGCTTATCGGATTCGGCCTACGAGCAGTACTTC
CASSLSDSAYEQYF